One sample yielded the 20 T cell receptor beta chains listed below, sequenced in a study of blood T cells in healthy people across ages (dated by TCRdb to the mid-2010s). The library relied on 5' RACE. The reads were generated on an Illumina HiSeq 2500. A second about 7 to 11 cycle PCR used a sample-barcoded 5' primer and a J-beta primer mix. TCRdb redid the processing of the public reads, applying fastp at Q25 and MiXCR, and retained in-frame beta chains. One record per CDR3 amino acid sequence lists the most common genes and DNA. The sample yields 1.5 million to 2 million distinct CDR3 sequences; about 50% were counted once. Less than 2.5% of the sample goes to the ten largest clones. The material sequenced was blood. These receptors originate from a woman aged 40 to 50 in good health.

The chain combines TRBV7-9 with TRBJ1-2; D unresolved. The CDR3 is made up of 12 amino acids. Trimming removed 5 bases from V and 8 bases from J, with 12 bases in between. The germline CDR1 and CDR2 sequences are SEHNR and FQNEAQ (reference sequence). The CDR3 loop reads CASSGSKRGYTF. CDR3 in DNA: TGTGCCAGCAGCGGTTCTAAACGAGGCTACACCTTC. Drawing the rest from reference TRBV7-9 and TRBJ1-2, the complete variable domain is DTGVSQNPRHKITKRGQNVTFRCDPISEHNRLYWYRQTLGQGPEFLTYFQNEAQLEKSRLLSDRFSAERPKGSFSTLEIQRTEQGDSAMYLCASSGSKRGYTFGSGTRLTVV.

The chain uses TRBV20-1 and TRBJ2-3; D gene uncertain. Germline V gene data show CDR1 as DFQATT and CDR2 as SNEGSKA (reference sequence). Trimming cost V 3 bases and J 0 bases, with 13 bases left between them. The CDR3 runs 15 residues. The CDR3 loop reads CSARGGHGSTDTQYF. CDR3 nucleotide sequence: TGCAGTGCTAGGGGTGGGCACGGAAGCACAGATACGCAGTATTTT.

This clonotype has only one observation. The chain carries TRBV28 and TRBJ1-2, with D tentatively TRBD1 (6 bases). Trimming removed 2 bases from V and 2 bases from J, with 12 bases in between. Germline loops: CDR1 MDHEN, CDR2 SYDVKM. The CDR3 is 15 amino acids. CDR3 region: CASSLGNRANYGYTF. The CDR3, as DNA: TGTGCCAGCAGTTTAGGGAACAGGGCAAACTATGGCTACACCTTC.

The sample holds one count of this clonotype. The CDR3 DNA reads TGTGCCAGCAGCCAAGGACTAGCGGGGCTCTCTGGGGCCAACGTCCTGACTTTC. Amino acids: CASSQGLAGLSGANVLTF. This rearrangement joins TRBV4-2 to TRBJ2-6, with 11 bases lining up with TRBD2. Germline loops: CDR1 LGHNA, CDR2 YNFKEQ. This CDR3 spans 18 amino acids. V lost 1 base and J lost 0; bases outside the gene matches: 2.

This clonotype was observed a handful of times. This chain uses TRBV20-1 with TRBJ2-3; D unclear. V was cut by 3 bases and J by 2 bases, with 9 bases left in between. Germline CDR1 DFQATT, CDR2 SNEGSKA (reference sequence). This CDR3 is built from 13 residues. CDR3 in amino acids: CSARYRPTDTQYF. CDR3 bases: TGCAGTGCTAGGTACAGACCCACAGATACGCAGTATTTT.

This chain joins TRBV4-3 and TRBJ1-2; D is unclear. Trimming took off 0 bases at V and 2 bases at J, with 13 bases between the two ends. Germline CDR1 reads LGHNA; CDR2 reads YSLEER. The CDR3 length is 16 residues. CDR3 in DNA: TGCGCCAGCAGCCAAGAAAGGGCAGTTCTCAACTATGGCTACACCTTC. Protein product: CASSQERAVLNYGYTF.

The chain couples TRBV14 to TRBJ1-2, with a possible D match to TRBD1 (5 bases). Germline V gene sequence: CDR1 SGHDN, CDR2 FVKESK. V lost 0 bases, J lost 4 bases, and 15 bases lay in between. The CDR3 length is 16 residues. CDR3 DNA: TGTGCCAGCAGCCAAGATTGGGGCAGAGCGGGCTATGGCTACACCTTC. The encoded protein is CASSQDWGRAGYGYTF.

The J gene is TRBJ2-3, the V gene TRBV28, with TRBD2 as a possible D gene (6 bases). There are 15 residues in the CDR3. Trimming pared 5 bases from V and 2 bases from J, leaving 14 bases between. Germline V CDR1 and CDR2: MDHEN, SYDVKM. CDR3 nucleotide sequence: TGTGCCAGCAGTCCAGCGGAGGGTCACACAGATACGCAGTATTTT. Its protein is CASSPAEGHTDTQYF. The entire variable domain, with the rest obtained from reference TRBV28 and TRBJ2-3, is as follows: DVKVTQSSRYLVKRTGEKVFLECVQDMDHENMFWYRQDPGLGLRLIYFSYDVKMKEKGDIPEGYSVSREKKERFSLILESASTNQTSMYLCASSPAEGHTDTQYFGPGTRLTVL.

In DNA form, the CDR3 reads TGTGCCAGCTCACCAGCGCAGGGGGCCCCAGATACGCAGTATTTT. Amino acids: CASSPAQGAPDTQYF. The chain carries TRBV18 and TRBJ2-3; 8 nucleotides align to TRBD1. This CDR3 has 15 amino acids. Germline CDR1 is KGHSH and CDR2 is LQKENI. V gave up 2 bases and J gave up 4 bases; unmatched junction bases: 5.

The sample holds one count of this clonotype. This rearrangement joins TRBV9 to TRBJ2-1; D unresolved. Germline V gene sequence: CDR1 SGDLS, CDR2 YYNGEE. The CDR3 runs to 16 residues. The V gene lost 1 base and the J gene lost 9 bases, with 20 bases spanning the gap. This chain's CDR3 is CASSVLLRAESGEQFF. The CDR3 DNA reads as TGTGCCAGCAGCGTACTACTAAGAGCCGAGTCGGGTGAGCAGTTCTTC.

This clonotype has more than one count but fewer than ten. The V gene is TRBV28, the J gene TRBJ2-4, with D tentatively TRBD1 or TRBD2 (5 bases each). Germline loops: CDR1 MDHEN, CDR2 SYDVKM. The CDR3 runs to 15 residues. V was shortened by 2 bases and J by 6 bases, with 14 bases between the two germline ends. CDR3 in DNA: TGTGCCAGCAGTTTAGGGGGAAAGTGGGGAAACATTCAGTACTTC. It is translated as CASSLGGKWGNIQYF.

V is TRBV28 and J is TRBJ2-7; 7 bases are a match to TRBD2. The germline V gene has CDR1 MDHEN and CDR2 SYDVKM. The CDR3 is 11 amino acids. After removal of 6 bases from V and 9 bases from J, the junction contained 5 bases not matched to a gene. CDR3 DNA: TGTGCCAGCAGGTACTCGGGGGGGCAGTACTTC. This translates into CASRYSGGQYF.

This clonotype was found a few times. The chain couples TRBV7-9 to TRBJ2-5; 7 positions match TRBD2. Germline values: CDR1 SEHNR, CDR2 FQNEAQ (reference sequence). This CDR3 region has 17 residues. Trimming cost V 0 bases and J 1 base; bases outside gene matches: 8. For the CDR3, the DNA is TGTGCCAGCAGCTTAGCGTCCAGCGGGGAAATCCAAGAGACCCAGTACTTC. Residues: CASSLASSGEIQETQYF.

This clonotype was detected ten times or more. The gene calls are TRBV15 and TRBJ2-5, with D possibly TRBD1 on 5 matching bases. The CDR3 covers 16 residues. The germline V gene encodes CDR1 LNHNV and CDR2 YYDKDF (reference sequence). Deletions cut 1 base from V and 4 bases from J, with 16 bases between. CDR3 DNA: TGTGCCACCAGCAGAGTCACAGGCCTTGGATCAGAGACCCAGTACTTC. This gives the protein CATSRVTGLGSETQYF.

This chain uses TRBV7-6 with TRBJ2-7; tentatively, D is TRBD1 (6 bases). V gave up 5 bases and J gave up 9 bases, with 17 bases separating them. Germline assignment: CDR1 SGHVS and CDR2 FNYEAQ. This CDR3 is 13 amino acids long. The CDR3 reads CASSPEQGRWQYF. In DNA, the CDR3 is TGTGCCAGCAGCCCCGAACAGGGTAGGTGGCAGTACTTC. The full variable domain, completed using reference TRBV7-6 and TRBJ2-7, is GAGVSQSPRYKVTKRGQDVALRCDPISGHVSLYWYRQALGQGPEFLTYFNYEAQQDKSGLPNDRFSAERPEGSISTLTIQRTEQRDSAMYRCASSPEQGRWQYFGPGTRLTVT.

The rearrangement links TRBV6-2 or TRBV6-3 to TRBJ2-5; D is unclear. This CDR3 has 14 amino acids. Between the trimmed V and J ends, which lost 7 bases and 5 bases, there was a span of 17 bases. Germline-derived CDR1 and CDR2 are MNHEY and SVGEGT. This CDR3 is CASILSPVGETQYF. In DNA form, the CDR3 reads TGTGCCAGCATCCTATCCCCCGTCGGGGAGACCCAGTACTTC.

The table lists this clonotype with a few counts. The chain recombines TRBV20-1 with TRBJ1-2, with no clear D. CDR1 DFQATT and CDR2 SNEGSKA come from the germline V gene (reference sequence). The CDR3 sequence is 12 residues long. V lost 3 bases and J lost 7, with 12 bases in between. The CDR3 is CSASGGERGYTF. The CDR3 region has the DNA TGCAGTGCTAGCGGTGGGGAACGTGGCTACACCTTC.

This chain connects TRBV6-5 to TRBJ1-6, with D unresolved. The CDR3 sequence is 14 residues long. Looked up from germline, CDR1 is MNHEY and CDR2 is SVGAGI. The ends were cut back, 5 bases at V and 7 bases at J, with 12 bases in the middle. The CDR3 region has the DNA TGTGCCAGCAGTGGTCCCACGGGAAATTCACCCCTCCACTTT. Its translation is CASSGPTGNSPLHF.

The CDR3 DNA reads TGTGCCACCAGTGGACTCGGGGGGTCCGCAGATACGCAGTATTTT. Protein sequence: CATSGLGGSADTQYF. This chain connects TRBV24-1 to TRBJ2-3; 7 bases map to TRBD2. V shed 5 bases and J 4 bases; nucleotides not matched to a gene: 8. There are 15 residues in the CDR3. Germline V gene sequence: CDR1 KGHDR, CDR2 SFDVKD.

This clonotype was seen more than once but under ten times. CDR3 in DNA: TGTGCCAGCAGCCCCGGCCGACTGGGAGGTGGCAACGTCCTGACTTTC. The encoded protein is CASSPGRLGGGNVLTF. The rearrangement uses TRBV7-3 and TRBJ2-6; maybe TRBD2 (6 bases). V dropped 5 bases and J dropped 9 bases, with 20 bases sitting between them. This CDR3 has 16 residues. Germline loops: CDR1 SGHTA, CDR2 FQGTGA.